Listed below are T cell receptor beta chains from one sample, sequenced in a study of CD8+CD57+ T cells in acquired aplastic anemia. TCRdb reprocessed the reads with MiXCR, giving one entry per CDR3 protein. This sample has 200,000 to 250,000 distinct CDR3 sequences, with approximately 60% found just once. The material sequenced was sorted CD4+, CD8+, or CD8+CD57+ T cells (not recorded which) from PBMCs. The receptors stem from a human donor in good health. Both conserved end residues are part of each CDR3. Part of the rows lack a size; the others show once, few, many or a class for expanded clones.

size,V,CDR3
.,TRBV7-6,CVSSRGASGDTQYF
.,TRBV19,CASWASLTEAFF
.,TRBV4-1,CASSPENGPNQPQHF
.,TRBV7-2,CATPTADYSYEQYF
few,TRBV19,CASSDTGDSPLHF
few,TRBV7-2,CAWEGRAAGYTF
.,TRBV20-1,CSAVTGTESYEQYF
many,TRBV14,CASRQPDGTGDYEQYF
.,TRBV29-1,CSVGLKLTDTQYF
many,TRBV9,CASSPSSSSYNEQFF
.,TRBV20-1,CSARGDRVNTEAFF
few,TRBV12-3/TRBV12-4,CASSSNRDPRRPGELFF
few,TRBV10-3,CANQGTDYGYTF
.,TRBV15,CATSRDVTYEQYF
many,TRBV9,CASSVEGQVFPGELFF
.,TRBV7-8,CASSSSGGAAGYTF
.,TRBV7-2,CASSVASSGLYEQYF
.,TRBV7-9,CAGSQDGSRGYGYTF
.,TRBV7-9,CASSDEDTRDRGKETQYF
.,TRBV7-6,CASSNTGGNSEAFF
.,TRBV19,CASSIRGLAGGTYEQYF
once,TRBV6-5,CASSETVGTEAFF
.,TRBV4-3,CASSRQGAANTEAFF
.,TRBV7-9,CVSEARVNNSPLHF
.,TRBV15,CATRYRGTMDNEQFF
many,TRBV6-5,CASSYMNGYNEQFF
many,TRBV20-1,CSARAVVEIGAAEAFF